A selection of T cell receptor beta chains follows, all from one sample in a study of blood T cell repertoires in COVID-19. Measured with immunoSEQ multiplex PCR; TCRdb has only the in-frame clones, and not every one. The repertoire has about 520,000 clones, roughly 85% of them found once; the top ten carry roughly 3.2%. The sequenced sample consisted of peripheral blood. All receptors come from a human donor in a cohort sampled during active COVID-19. The CDR3 runs from the conserved cysteine through the conserved F or W. Each record gives: clone size, D gene, J gene, V gene, CDR3 protein, CDR3 DNA. D genes are given only for firm matches. Not every row has a clone size; where given, it reads once, few, many or a size class.

NA | NA | TRBJ1-5 | TRBV19 | CASSMGRGGNQPQHF | TGTGCCAGTAGTATGGGGCGAGGAGGCAATCAGCCCCAGCATTTT
NA | TRBD2 | TRBJ2-5 | TRBV24-1 | CATSDPLAGGETQYF | TGTGCCACCAGTGATCCGCTAGCGGGAGGAGAGACCCAGTACTTC
NA | TRBD1 | TRBJ1-5 | TRBV28 | CASSLLGTGGTQPQHF | TGTGCCAGCAGTTTACTCGGGACAGGGGGCACTCAGCCCCAGCATTTT
NA | NA | TRBJ2-1 | TRBV18 | CASSPDEGGTNEQFF | TGTGCCAGCTCACCAGACGAGGGAGGAACAAATGAGCAGTTCTTC
NA | TRBD1 | TRBJ1-1 | TRBV2 | CASIRQGARSSEAFF | TGTGCCAGCATTAGACAGGGGGCGCGGTCTTCTGAAGCTTTCTTT
NA | NA | TRBJ1-1 | TRBV9 | CASSVGVGRNTEAFF | TGTGCCAGCAGCGTAGGAGTCGGGAGGAACACTGAAGCTTTCTTT
NA | NA | TRBJ2-7 | TRBV5-4 | CASSLLRDEQYF | TGTGCCAGCAGCTTATTGCGGGACGAGCAGTACTTC
NA | NA | TRBJ2-1 | TRBV9 | CASSVGVIATNEQFF | TGTGCCAGCAGCGTAGGGGTCATAGCGACCAATGAGCAGTTCTTC
NA | TRBD2 | TRBJ2-1 | TRBV4-2 | CASSQASGDNEQFF | TGTGCCAGCAGCCAAGCTAGCGGGGACAATGAGCAGTTCTTC
NA | TRBD1 | TRBJ2-7 | TRBV7-8 | CASSLGTGFGEQYF | TGTGCCAGCAGCCTTGGGACAGGTTTCGGCGAGCAGTACTTC
NA | TRBD1 | TRBJ2-1 | TRBV6-2/TRBV6-3 | CASSYSPGGSYNEQFF | TGTGCCAGCAGTTACTCACCAGGGGGCTCCTACAATGAGCAGTTCTTC
few | NA | TRBJ1-2 | TRBV9 | CASSALGIYTF | TGTGCCAGCAGCGCCCTCGGGATCTACACCTTC
NA | NA | TRBJ2-1 | TRBV3-1/TRBV3-2 | CASSQLTIREWCEQFF | TGTGCCAGCAGCCAACTGACAATCAGGGAATGGTGTGAGCAGTTCTTC
NA | TRBD1 | TRBJ2-7 | TRBV6-6 | CATFSQDRDYEQYF | TGTGCCACCTTCTCCCAGGACAGGGACTACGAGCAGTACTTC
NA | TRBD1 | TRBJ1-2 | TRBV29-1 | CSVGDSTYTF | TGCAGCGTTGGGGACAGTACCTACACCTTC
NA | NA | TRBJ1-3 | TRBV9 | CASSVGVNTIYF | TGTGCCAGCAGCGTAGGCGTAAACACCATATATTTT
NA | NA | TRBJ1-1 | TRBV9 | CASSVAFSGTEAFF | TGTGCCAGCAGCGTAGCGTTCTCCGGCACTGAAGCTTTCTTT
NA | TRBD1 | TRBJ1-6 | TRBV19 | CATSQGAYNSPLHF | TGTGCCACCTCTCAGGGGGCGTATAATTCACCCCTCCACTTT
NA | TRBD2 | TRBJ2-1 | TRBV7-2 | CASSSIAGEQAEQFF | TGTGCCAGCAGCTCGATAGCGGGAGAGCAGGCTGAGCAGTTCTTC
NA | TRBD2 | TRBJ2-1 | TRBV5-4 | CASSARTSGIDEQFF | TGTGCCAGCAGCGCCCGGACTAGCGGGATCGATGAGCAGTTCTTC
NA | TRBD2 | TRBJ2-3 | TRBV7-2 | CASSSGTSGFTDTQYF | TGTGCCAGCAGCTCCGGGACTAGCGGATTCACAGATACGCAGTATTTT
NA | NA | TRBJ1-5 | TRBV6-5 | CASSYSRLGGNQPQHF | TGTGCCAGCAGTTACTCACGTCTGGGGGGGAATCAGCCCCAGCATTTT
NA | TRBD1 | TRBJ2-3 | TRBV6-5 | CASSSSTGAVDTQYF | TGTGCCAGCAGTTCCTCGACAGGGGCGGTAGATACGCAGTATTTT
NA | TRBD1 | TRBJ1-3 | TRBV6-5 | CASSIGQGVGNTIYF | TGTGCCAGCAGTATCGGACAGGGGGTTGGAAACACCATATATTTT
NA | NA | TRBJ2-7 | TRBV30 | CAWSVPSLSYEQYF | TGTGCCTGGAGTGTTCCTAGTCTGTCCTACGAGCAGTACTTC
NA | NA | TRBJ1-5 | TRBV2 | CASSRDRSNQPQHF | TGTGCCAGCAGTAGAGACAGGAGCAATCAGCCCCAGCATTTT
NA | TRBD2 | TRBJ2-5 | TRBV6-5 | CASRAGTIQYF | TGTGCCAGCAGGGCAGGGACTATCCAGTACTTC
many | TRBD1 | TRBJ1-6 | TRBV2 | CASSVEGARSNSPLHF | TGTGCCAGCAGTGTGGAGGGGGCGCGGTCCAATTCACCCCTCCACTTT
few | TRBD2 | TRBJ2-5 | TRBV20-1 | CSASKGLAGVTQYF | TGCAGTGCTAGTAAGGGACTAGCGGGAGTTACCCAGTACTTC
once | NA | TRBJ2-1 | TRBV7-2 | CASSLDRLSYNEQFF | TGTGCCAGCAGCCTAGACAGACTAAGCTACAATGAGCAGTTCTTC
NA | TRBD1 | TRBJ1-1 | TRBV19 | CAIRTGGTEAFF | TGTGCCATACGGACAGGGGGGACTGAAGCTTTCTTT